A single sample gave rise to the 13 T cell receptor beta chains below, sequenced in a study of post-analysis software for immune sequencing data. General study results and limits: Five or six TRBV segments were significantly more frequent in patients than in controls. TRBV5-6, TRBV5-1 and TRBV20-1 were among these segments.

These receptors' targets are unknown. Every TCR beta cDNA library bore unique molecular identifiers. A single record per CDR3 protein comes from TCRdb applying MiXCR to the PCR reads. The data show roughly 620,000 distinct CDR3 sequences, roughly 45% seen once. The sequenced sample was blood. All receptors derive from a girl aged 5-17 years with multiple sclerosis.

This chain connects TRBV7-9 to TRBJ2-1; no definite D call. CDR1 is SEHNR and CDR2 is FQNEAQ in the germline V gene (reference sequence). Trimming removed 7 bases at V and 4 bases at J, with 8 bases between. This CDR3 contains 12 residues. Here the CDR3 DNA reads TGTGCCAGCAAGGCGGAATACAATGAGCAGTTCTTC. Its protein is CASKAEYNEQFF. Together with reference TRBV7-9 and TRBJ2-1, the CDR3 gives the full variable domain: DTGVSQNPRHKITKRGQNVTFRCDPISEHNRLYWYRQTLGQGPEFLTYFQNEAQLEKSRLLSDRFSAERPKGSFSTLEIQRTEQGDSAMYLCASKAEYNEQFFGPGTRLTVL.

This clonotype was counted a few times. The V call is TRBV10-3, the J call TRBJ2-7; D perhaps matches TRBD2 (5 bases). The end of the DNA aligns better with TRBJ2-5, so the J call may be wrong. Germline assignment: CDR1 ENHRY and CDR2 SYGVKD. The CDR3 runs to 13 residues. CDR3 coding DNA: TGTGCCATCAGTGAAGAGGGTTTGGAGACCCAGTACTTC. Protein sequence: CAISEEGLETQYF.

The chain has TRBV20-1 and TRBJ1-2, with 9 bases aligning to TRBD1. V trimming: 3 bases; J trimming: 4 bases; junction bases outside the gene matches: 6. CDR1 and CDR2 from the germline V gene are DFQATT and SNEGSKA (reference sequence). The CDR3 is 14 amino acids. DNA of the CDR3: TGCAGTGCTAGGTTGACAGGGGGTAGCTATGGCTACACCTTC. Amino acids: CSARLTGGSYGYTF.

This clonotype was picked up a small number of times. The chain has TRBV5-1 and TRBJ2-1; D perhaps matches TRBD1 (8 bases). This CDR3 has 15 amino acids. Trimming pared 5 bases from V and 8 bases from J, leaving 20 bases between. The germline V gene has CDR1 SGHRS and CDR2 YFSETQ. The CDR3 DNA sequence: TGCGCCAGCAGGCAGCGGGACAGGAAAGGACATGAGCAGTTCTTC. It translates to CASRQRDRKGHEQFF.

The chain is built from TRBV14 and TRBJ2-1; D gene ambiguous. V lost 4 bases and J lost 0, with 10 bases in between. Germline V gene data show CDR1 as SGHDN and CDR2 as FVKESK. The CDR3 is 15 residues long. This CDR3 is CASSRIGSSYNEQFF. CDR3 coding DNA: TGTGCCAGCAGCCGTATAGGAAGCTCCTACAATGAGCAGTTCTTC.

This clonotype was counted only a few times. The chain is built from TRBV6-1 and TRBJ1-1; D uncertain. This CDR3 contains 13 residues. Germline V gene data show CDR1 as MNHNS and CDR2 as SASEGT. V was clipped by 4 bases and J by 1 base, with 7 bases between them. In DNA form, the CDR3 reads TGTGCCAGCAGTGTGACTGCGAACACTGAAGCTTTCTTT. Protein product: CASSVTANTEAFF.

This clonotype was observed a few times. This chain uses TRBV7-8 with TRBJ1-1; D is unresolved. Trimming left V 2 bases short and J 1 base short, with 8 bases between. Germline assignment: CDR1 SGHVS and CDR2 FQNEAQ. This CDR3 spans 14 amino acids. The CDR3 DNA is TGTGCCAGCAGCTTATCCCCGGGGAACACTGAAGCTTTCTTT. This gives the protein CASSLSPGNTEAFF.

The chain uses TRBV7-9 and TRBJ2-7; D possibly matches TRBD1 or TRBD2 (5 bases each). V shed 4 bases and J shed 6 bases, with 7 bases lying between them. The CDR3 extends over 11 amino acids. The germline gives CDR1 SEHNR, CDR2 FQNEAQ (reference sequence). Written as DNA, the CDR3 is TGTGCCAGCAGCTGGGGGACCGAGCAGTACTTC. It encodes CASSWGTEQYF.

The CDR3 coding sequence is TGTGCCAGCAGCTCACCTGACAGGGGTGGCGAGCAGTACTTC. This gives the protein CASSSPDRGGEQYF. This chain links TRBV28 with TRBJ2-5; 8 bases line up with TRBD1. TRBJ2-7 explains the end of the DNA better; the J call may be wrong. Germline assignment: CDR1 MDHEN and CDR2 SYDVKM. This CDR3 has 14 amino acids.

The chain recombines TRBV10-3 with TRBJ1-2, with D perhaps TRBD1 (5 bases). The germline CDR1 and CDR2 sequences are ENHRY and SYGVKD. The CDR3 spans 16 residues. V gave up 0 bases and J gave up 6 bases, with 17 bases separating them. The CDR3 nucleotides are TGTGCCATCAGTGAGTCCCTTGGCAGGGAGGGAGATGGCTACACCTTC. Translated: CAISESLGREGDGYTF.

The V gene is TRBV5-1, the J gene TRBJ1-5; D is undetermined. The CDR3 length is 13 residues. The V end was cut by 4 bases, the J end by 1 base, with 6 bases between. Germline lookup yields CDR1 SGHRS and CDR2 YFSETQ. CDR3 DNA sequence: TGCGCCAGCAGCGCACAGAGCAATCAGCCCCAGCATTTT. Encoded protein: CASSAQSNQPQHF.

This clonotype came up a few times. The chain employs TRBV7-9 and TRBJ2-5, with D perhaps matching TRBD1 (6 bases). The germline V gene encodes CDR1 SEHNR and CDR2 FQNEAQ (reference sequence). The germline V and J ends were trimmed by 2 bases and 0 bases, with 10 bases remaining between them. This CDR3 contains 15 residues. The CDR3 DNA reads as TGTGCCAGCAGCTTAACAGGGCGGAACCAAGAGACCCAGTACTTC. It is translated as CASSLTGRNQETQYF.

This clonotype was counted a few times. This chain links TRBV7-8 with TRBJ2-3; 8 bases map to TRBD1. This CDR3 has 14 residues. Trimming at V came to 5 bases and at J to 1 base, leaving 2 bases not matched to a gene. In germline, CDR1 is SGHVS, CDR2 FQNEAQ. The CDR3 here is CASSPGGRTDTQYF. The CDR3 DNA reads TGTGCCAGCAGCCCAGGGGGCCGCACAGATACGCAGTATTTT.